Listed below are T cell receptor beta chains from one sample, sequenced in a study of CD4 T cells in relation to SARS-CoV-2 and coronaviruses. Assay: immunoSEQ multiplex PCR; the TCRdb copy retains only in-frame clones and omits some. The sample has around 62,000 clones; 94% are singletons. The source material was naive CD4+ T cells from PBMCs. The source is a human donor in good health. The CDR3 runs from the conserved cysteine through the conserved F or W. Fields, in order: J gene, V gene, D gene, CDR3 length, clone size, CDR3 protein, CDR3 DNA. A D gene is named only where the DNA matches it firmly. Size is omitted from some rows. Given values are once, few, many or a class for expanded clones.

TRBJ1-6,TRBV2,NA,16,NA,CASTLGGGQYNSPLHF,TGTGCCAGCACCCTGGGGGGGGGCCAATATAATTCACCCCTCCACTTT
TRBJ2-5,TRBV28,NA,15,NA,CASSIGTTGAETQYF,TGTGCCAGCAGTATAGGGACCACGGGAGCGGAGACCCAGTACTTC
TRBJ2-3,TRBV5-1,NA,13,NA,CASSEPSTDTQYF,TGCGCCAGCAGCGAGCCTAGCACAGATACGCAGTATTTT
TRBJ1-4,TRBV5-1,NA,15,NA,CASSPDRGSGEKLFF,TGCGCCAGCAGCCCGGACAGAGGGAGTGGTGAAAAACTGTTTTTT
TRBJ2-1,TRBV5-1,TRBD2,16,NA,CASSPGLAGGGNEQFF,TGCGCCAGCAGCCCCGGACTAGCGGGAGGGGGGAATGAGCAGTTCTTC
TRBJ2-3,TRBV5-1,TRBD2,15,NA,CASRLAGAPGDTQYF,TGCGCCAGCAGACTAGCGGGAGCCCCAGGTGATACGCAGTATTTT
TRBJ2-1,TRBV7-8,TRBD1,19,NA,CASSVGQGVVKSSYNEQFF,TGTGCCAGCAGCGTGGGACAGGGGGTAGTGAAGAGCTCCTACAATGAGCAGTTCTTC
TRBJ2-7,TRBV2,TRBD1,15,NA,CASSRTGTGGHEQYF,TGTGCCAGCAGTCGCACCGGGACAGGGGGCCACGAGCAGTACTTC
TRBJ2-1,TRBV5-4,TRBD1,14,NA,CASSPGQPRGEQFF,TGTGCCAGCAGCCCGGGACAGCCCAGGGGTGAGCAGTTCTTC
TRBJ1-1,TRBV19,NA,12,NA,CASREADTEAFF,TGTGCCAGTAGAGAAGCGGACACTGAAGCTTTCTTT
TRBJ2-4,TRBV6-1,TRBD1,16,NA,CASSERDRGPGGEPDF,TGTGCCAGCAGTGAACGGGACAGGGGGCCAGGCGGTGAACCGGACTTC
TRBJ2-7,TRBV18,NA,15,NA,CASSPTQGSGYEQYF,TGTGCCAGCTCACCAACGCAGGGCTCCGGTTACGAGCAGTACTTC
TRBJ2-7,TRBV19,TRBD1,12,once,CASRDRDYEQYF,TGTGCCAGTAGGGACAGGGACTACGAGCAGTACTTC
TRBJ2-3,TRBV9,TRBD1,16,NA,CASSPPGQVALGGQYF,TGTGCCAGCAGTCCTCCGGGACAGGTCGCTTTAGGGGGGCAGTATTTT
TRBJ2-7,TRBV10-1,NA,12,NA,CASSDNRYEQYF,TGCGCCAGCAGTGACAACCGCTACGAGCAGTACTTC
TRBJ2-2,TRBV6-5,NA,13,NA,CASTIGGTGELFF,TGTGCCAGCACAATCGGTGGAACCGGGGAGCTGTTTTTT
TRBJ1-2,TRBV2,NA,12,NA,CASRGVNYGYTF,TGTGCCAGCAGGGGGGTTAACTATGGCTACACCTTC
TRBJ1-3,TRBV12-3/TRBV12-4,NA,13,NA,CASYRVSGNTIYF,TGTGCCAGCTATAGGGTTTCGGGAAACACCATATATTTT
TRBJ1-3,TRBV24-1,NA,17,NA,CATSDRYPRGPGNTIYF,TGTGCCACCAGTGATCGATACCCCCGGGGGCCTGGAAACACCATATATTTT
TRBJ1-1,TRBV28,NA,13,NA,CAEQGIMNTEAFF,TGTGCCGAGCAGGGAATTATGAACACTGAAGCTTTCTTT
TRBJ2-3,TRBV28,TRBD2,16,NA,CASSSPGRGSTDTQYF,TGTGCCAGCAGTTCCCCGGGGCGGGGGAGCACAGATACGCAGTATTTT
TRBJ1-3,TRBV20-1,NA,12,NA,CSASPGGNTIYF,TGCAGTGCAAGTCCGGGAGGAAACACCATATATTTT
TRBJ2-7,TRBV5-4,TRBD1,13,NA,CASRPQGAYEQYF,TGTGCCAGCAGGCCACAGGGGGCATACGAGCAGTACTTC
TRBJ2-7,TRBV9,NA,14,NA,CASSVALGAYEQYF,TGTGCCAGCAGCGTAGCTCTGGGGGCTTACGAGCAGTACTTC
TRBJ2-5,TRBV7-9,NA,15,NA,CASSPPGPSGETQYF,TGTGCCAGCAGCCCCCCGGGACCGTCAGGGGAGACCCAGTACTTC
TRBJ2-1,TRBV5-1,TRBD2,18,once,CASSLGTSGGSSYNEQFF,TGCGCCAGCAGCCTGGGGACTAGCGGAGGGAGCTCCTACAATGAGCAGTTCTTC
TRBJ1-3,TRBV7-2,NA,17,NA,CASSLVGSGGSGNTIYF,TGTGCCAGCAGCTTAGTCGGGTCGGGAGGCTCTGGAAACACCATATATTTT
TRBJ2-1,TRBV9,NA,12,NA,CASSDSGRPQFF,TGTGCCAGCAGCGACTCCGGAAGACCCCAGTTCTTC
TRBJ2-2,TRBV28,NA,12,NA,CASSFGAGELFF,NA
TRBJ2-3,TRBV6-5,TRBD2,15,NA,CASRRAGGPTDTQYF,TGTGCCAGCAGGCGAGCGGGAGGACCCACAGATACGCAGTATTTT
TRBJ1-1,TRBV27,NA,15,NA,CASSRIGGMGTEAFF,TGTGCCAGCAGTCGGATAGGGGGAATGGGCACTGAAGCTTTCTTT
TRBJ2-2,TRBV30,TRBD1,15,NA,CAWSKTDRGFRELFF,TGTGCCTGGAGTAAGACGGACAGGGGGTTCAGGGAGCTGTTTTTT
TRBJ1-2,TRBV19,NA,14,NA,CASSTPTDRDGYTF,TGTGCCAGTAGTACTCCGACAGATAGGGATGGCTACACCTTC
TRBJ1-1,TRBV7-3,TRBD1,15,NA,CASSPDRGFAAEAFF,TGTGCCAGCAGCCCGGACAGGGGGTTCGCCGCTGAAGCTTTCTTT
TRBJ2-3,TRBV6-5,NA,15,NA,CASRGLPGSTDTQYF,TGTGCCAGCAGGGGACTTCCGGGAAGCACAGATACGCAGTATTTT
TRBJ2-1,TRBV19,TRBD2,17,NA,CASSSRTSGTSPGEQFF,TGTGCCAGTAGTTCACGGACTAGCGGGACAAGCCCAGGTGAGCAGTTCTTC
TRBJ2-7,TRBV18,NA,14,NA,CASSSTSDGYEQYF,TGTGCCAGCTCATCGACCTCGGACGGCTACGAGCAGTACTTC
TRBJ2-3,TRBV5-4,TRBD2,16,NA,CASSLPTSGSTDTQYF,TGTGCCAGCAGCTTGCCCACTAGCGGGAGCACAGATACGCAGTATTTT
TRBJ2-7,TRBV28,NA,14,NA,CASSLADRAYEQYF,TGTGCCAGCAGTTTAGCCGATAGGGCCTACGAGCAGTACTTC
TRBJ2-1,TRBV10-2,TRBD2,15,NA,CASSAGTSGSWEQFF,TGCGCCAGCAGTGCCGGGACTAGCGGGAGTTGGGAGCAGTTCTTC
TRBJ2-1,TRBV2,TRBD2,15,NA,CASSGSGSSYNEQFF,TGTGCCAGCAGTGGAAGCGGGAGCTCCTACAATGAGCAGTTCTTC
TRBJ2-7,TRBV18,NA,14,NA,CASSPPFGGYEQYF,TGTGCCAGCTCACCACCGTTTGGGGGCTACGAGCAGTACTTC
TRBJ2-3,TRBV18,TRBD2,19,NA,CASSPTGTSGLGFTDTQYF,TGTGCCAGCTCACCAACCGGGACTAGCGGTCTGGGGTTCACAGATACGCAGTATTTT
TRBJ2-5,TRBV7-2,TRBD1,15,NA,CASSSPRGQSETQYF,TGTGCCAGCAGCTCGCCCCGGGGACAGTCAGAGACCCAGTACTTC
TRBJ1-5,TRBV5-1,TRBD1,16,NA,CASSPRTGGSNQPQHF,TGCGCCAGCAGCCCAAGGACAGGGGGCTCCAATCAGCCCCAGCATTTT
TRBJ2-3,TRBV30,NA,14,NA,CAWSVGRARNTQYF,TGTGCCTGGAGTGTAGGCAGGGCTCGAAATACGCAGTATTTT
TRBJ2-5,TRBV18,NA,14,NA,CASSPRNSQETQYF,TGTGCCAGCTCACCTCGTAATAGCCAAGAGACCCAGTACTTC
TRBJ2-1,TRBV30,NA,11,NA,CAWINYNEQFF,TGTGCCTGGATTAATTACAATGAGCAGTTCTTC
TRBJ1-1,TRBV29-1,TRBD1,14,NA,CSVQTRTGRAEAFF,TGCAGCGTCCAAACCCGGACAGGGAGGGCTGAAGCTTTCTTT
TRBJ2-7,TRBV6-6,TRBD2,15,NA,CASSLPGLAGTFQYF,TGTGCCAGCAGCCTTCCGGGACTAGCGGGAACCTTTCAGTACTTC
TRBJ2-1,TRBV18,TRBD2,17,NA,CASSPNPGLAPYNEQFF,TGTGCCAGCTCACCAAATCCTGGACTAGCCCCTTACAATGAGCAGTTCTTC
TRBJ2-3,TRBV9,TRBD2,18,once,CASSVGFFRSGRVDTQYF,TGTGCCAGCAGCGTAGGGTTCTTCCGTAGCGGGAGGGTAGATACGCAGTATTTT
TRBJ2-3,TRBV5-1,TRBD2,14,NA,CASSPSGIADTQYF,TGCGCCAGCAGCCCTAGCGGGATAGCAGATACGCAGTATTTT
TRBJ1-2,TRBV28,NA,12,once,CASSFDQGHYTF,TGTGCCAGCAGTTTCGACCAGGGCCACTACACCTTC
TRBJ2-5,TRBV6-5,TRBD2,14,once,CASSFGRGVETQYF,TGTGCCAGCAGTTTTGGACGGGGGGTAGAGACCCAGTACTTC
TRBJ2-7,TRBV9,NA,14,once,CASSVGTVNYEQYF,TGTGCCAGCAGCGTAGGGACAGTGAACTACGAGCAGTACTTC
TRBJ1-1,TRBV16,NA,15,NA,CASSIVRGVSAEAFF,TGTGCCAGCAGCATCGTGAGGGGGGTGAGCGCTGAAGCTTTCTTT
TRBJ2-7,TRBV28,TRBD1,15,NA,CASSPTGTGDYEQYF,TGTGCCAGCAGTCCGACCGGGACAGGGGATTACGAGCAGTACTTC
TRBJ2-1,TRBV28,NA,12,NA,CASSLLGSEQFF,TGTGCCAGCAGTCTACTTGGGAGCGAGCAGTTCTTC